The following is a T cell receptor beta chain sequence with its context. Its specificity is not known. This sample is part of a study of T cell responses to AZD1222 COVID-19 vaccine. Here immunoSEQ multiplex PCR was the method, and the copy in TCRdb shows in-frame clones only, minus some. The table records some 100,000 clones, 88% of them present only once. Findings and caveats of the study: Only five or six individuals given AZD1222 were seropositive at baseline.

Trimming pared 1 base from V and 10 bases from J, leaving 8 bases between. The CDR3 loop spans 12 amino acids. Second-dose groups at about 4 or about 12 weeks were pooled. V is TRBV12-3 or TRBV12-4 and J is TRBJ2-1; D gene ambiguous. The sample in question was peripheral blood, obtained 28 days after the second AZD1222 dose. The source is an adult who received the AZD1222 COVID-19 vaccine. CDR3 DNA: TGTGCCAGCAGTTTAGGCGCTCAAGAGCAGTTCTTC. The encoded protein is CASSLGAQEQFF.